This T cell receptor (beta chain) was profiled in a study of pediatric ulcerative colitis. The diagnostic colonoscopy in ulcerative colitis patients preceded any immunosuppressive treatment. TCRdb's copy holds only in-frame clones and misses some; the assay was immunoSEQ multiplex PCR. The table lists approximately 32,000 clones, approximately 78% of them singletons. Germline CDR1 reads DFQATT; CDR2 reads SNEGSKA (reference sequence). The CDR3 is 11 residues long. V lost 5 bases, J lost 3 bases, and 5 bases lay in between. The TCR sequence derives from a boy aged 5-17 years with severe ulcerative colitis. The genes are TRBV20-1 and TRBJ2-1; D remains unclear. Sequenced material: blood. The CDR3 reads CSAPHYNEQFF. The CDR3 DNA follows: TGCAGTGCTCCGCACTACAATGAGCAGTTCTTC.